These T cell receptor beta chains were read from a single sample in a study of blood T cell repertoires in COVID-19. Sequencing used immunoSEQ multiplex PCR; TCRdb keeps in-frame clones, though not all of them. The table records 100,000 to 120,000 clones, around three quarters of them present only once. Input material: peripheral blood. Source of these receptors: a woman aged 60-75 years with acute or convalescent COVID-19. Each CDR3 is given with its conserved first and last residue. The D gene is left open where the match is weak. A row's size may be missing; if present it is once, few, many or a size class.

j_call: TRBJ2-2
clone_size: -
v_call: TRBV5-8
d_call: -
cdr3_aa: CASSLFQGKTNTGELFF
cdr3_nt: TGTGCCAGCAGCTTGTTCCAGGGGAAAACGAACACCGGGGAGCTGTTTTTT

j_call: TRBJ1-5
clone_size: once
v_call: TRBV4-2
d_call: -
cdr3_aa: CASSQDKRGDQPQHF
cdr3_nt: TGTGCCAGCAGCCAAGATAAACGCGGGGATCAGCCCCAGCATTTT

j_call: TRBJ1-2
clone_size: many
v_call: TRBV19
d_call: TRBD1
cdr3_aa: CASSRTGLDRYGYTF
cdr3_nt: TGTGCCAGTAGTCGGACAGGGTTGGACCGCTATGGCTACACCTTC

j_call: TRBJ1-5
clone_size: -
v_call: TRBV6-5
d_call: TRBD1
cdr3_aa: CASRGQGVDQPQHF
cdr3_nt: TGTGCCAGCAGGGGACAGGGGGTGGATCAGCCCCAGCATTTT

j_call: TRBJ2-2
clone_size: -
v_call: TRBV6-6
d_call: -
cdr3_aa: CASSYGDSGTGELFF
cdr3_nt: TGTGCCAGCAGTTACGGGGACTCGGGCACCGGGGAGCTGTTTTTT

j_call: TRBJ2-2
clone_size: -
v_call: TRBV11-2
d_call: TRBD1
cdr3_aa: CASSPIGGTGDRTGELFF
cdr3_nt: TGTGCCAGCAGCCCGATAGGGGGCACAGGGGATCGAACCGGGGAGCTGTTTTTT

j_call: TRBJ2-2
clone_size: -
v_call: TRBV24-1
d_call: TRBD2
cdr3_aa: CATSAPRGDSAGELFF
cdr3_nt: TGTGCCACCAGTGCCCCCCGGGGGGACTCCGCCGGGGAGCTGTTTTTT

j_call: TRBJ1-4
clone_size: -
v_call: TRBV19
d_call: TRBD1
cdr3_aa: CASSKTGSGDEKLFF
cdr3_nt: TGTGCCAGTAGCAAGACAGGGTCGGGGGATGAAAAACTGTTTTTT

j_call: TRBJ2-7
clone_size: -
v_call: TRBV5-1
d_call: -
cdr3_aa: CASSLYRGNNEQYF
cdr3_nt: TGCGCCAGCAGCTTGTATCGAGGGAACAACGAGCAGTACTTC

j_call: TRBJ1-2
clone_size: -
v_call: TRBV19
d_call: TRBD1
cdr3_aa: CATKFGDSYGYTF
cdr3_nt: TGTGCCACAAAATTCGGGGACAGCTATGGCTACACCTTC

j_call: TRBJ1-6
clone_size: -
v_call: TRBV9
d_call: TRBD1
cdr3_aa: CASSETGRYNSPLHF
cdr3_nt: TGTGCCAGCAGCGAGACAGGGAGATATAATTCACCCCTCCACTTT

j_call: TRBJ2-7
clone_size: -
v_call: TRBV7-8
d_call: -
cdr3_aa: CASSFTVYEQYF
cdr3_nt: TGTGCCAGCAGCTTTACAGTCTACGAGCAGTACTTC

j_call: TRBJ2-6
clone_size: -
v_call: TRBV7-2
d_call: TRBD1
cdr3_aa: CASSPGTGKGVGANVLTF
cdr3_nt: TGTGCCAGCAGCCCCGGGACAGGGAAAGGAGTGGGGGCCAACGTCCTGACTTTC

j_call: TRBJ1-1
clone_size: -
v_call: TRBV14
d_call: TRBD1
cdr3_aa: CASSQITLTGGTEAFF
cdr3_nt: TGTGCCAGCAGCCAAATAACTCTGACAGGGGGTACTGAAGCTTTCTTT

j_call: TRBJ1-2
clone_size: -
v_call: TRBV28
d_call: -
cdr3_aa: CASSLITENYGYTF
cdr3_nt: TGTGCCAGCAGTTTAATAACAGAGAACTATGGCTACACCTTC

j_call: TRBJ1-4
clone_size: -
v_call: TRBV4-1
d_call: TRBD1
cdr3_aa: CASSQGPGGSSLANEKLFF
cdr3_nt: TGCGCCAGCAGCCAAGGACCAGGGGGCTCTAGCTTGGCTAATGAAAAACTGTTTTTT

j_call: TRBJ2-1
clone_size: -
v_call: TRBV6-6
d_call: -
cdr3_aa: CASSPTGMDEQFF
cdr3_nt: TGTGCCAGCAGTCCCACAGGGATGGATGAGCAGTTCTTC

j_call: TRBJ1-2
clone_size: few
v_call: TRBV7-2
d_call: -
cdr3_aa: CASSRAGMGRNYGYTF
cdr3_nt: TGTGCCAGCAGCCGCGCCGGAATGGGCAGGAACTATGGCTACACCTTC

j_call: TRBJ1-6
clone_size: -
v_call: TRBV6-5
d_call: -
cdr3_aa: CASRRGEVYNSPLHF
cdr3_nt: TGTGCCAGCAGACGCGGGGAAGTCTATAATTCACCCCTCCACTTT

j_call: TRBJ2-7
clone_size: -
v_call: TRBV10-1
d_call: -
cdr3_aa: CASSVSRRGAGYEQYF
cdr3_nt: TGCGCCAGCAGTGTCTCCCGAAGGGGCGCCGGGTACGAGCAGTACTTC

j_call: TRBJ2-1
clone_size: -
v_call: TRBV10-1
d_call: -
cdr3_aa: CASSESYQGYNEQFF
cdr3_nt: TGCGCCAGCAGTGAGTCGTACCAGGGGTACAATGAGCAGTTCTTC

j_call: TRBJ1-4
clone_size: few
v_call: TRBV5-1
d_call: TRBD1
cdr3_aa: CASSTGDREGEKLFF
cdr3_nt: TGCGCCAGCAGCACGGGGGACAGAGAAGGTGAAAAACTGTTTTTT

j_call: TRBJ2-5
clone_size: -
v_call: TRBV6-5
d_call: -
cdr3_aa: CASSRQDGYETQYF
cdr3_nt: TGTGCCAGCAGCAGACAGGACGGGTATGAGACCCAGTACTTC

j_call: TRBJ2-1
clone_size: -
v_call: TRBV6-5
d_call: TRBD1
cdr3_aa: CASSYQTGYNEQFF
cdr3_nt: TGTGCCAGCAGTTACCAGACAGGGTACAATGAGCAGTTCTTC

j_call: TRBJ2-2
clone_size: -
v_call: TRBV4-2
d_call: TRBD1
cdr3_aa: CASSQEGVQGARTGELFF
cdr3_nt: TGTGCCAGCAGCCAAGAGGGTGTTCAGGGGGCGCGCACCGGGGAGCTGTTTTTT

j_call: TRBJ1-5
clone_size: -
v_call: TRBV6-2/TRBV6-3
d_call: -
cdr3_aa: CASSYIGADSYSNQPQHF
cdr3_nt: TGTGCCAGCAGTTACATTGGGGCCGACTCTTATAGCAATCAGCCCCAGCATTTT